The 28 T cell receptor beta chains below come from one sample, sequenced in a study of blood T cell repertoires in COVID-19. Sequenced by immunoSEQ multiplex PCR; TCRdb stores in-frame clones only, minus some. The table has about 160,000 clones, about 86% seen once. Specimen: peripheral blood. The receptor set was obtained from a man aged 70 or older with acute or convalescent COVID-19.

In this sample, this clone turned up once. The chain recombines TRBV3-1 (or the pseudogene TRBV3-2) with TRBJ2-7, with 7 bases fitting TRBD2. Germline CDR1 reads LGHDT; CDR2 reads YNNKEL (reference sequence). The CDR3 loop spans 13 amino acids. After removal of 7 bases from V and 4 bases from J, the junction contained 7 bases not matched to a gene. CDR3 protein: CASISERDYEQYF. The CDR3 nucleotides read TGTGCCAGCATCTCGGAGCGGGATTACGAGCAGTACTTC.

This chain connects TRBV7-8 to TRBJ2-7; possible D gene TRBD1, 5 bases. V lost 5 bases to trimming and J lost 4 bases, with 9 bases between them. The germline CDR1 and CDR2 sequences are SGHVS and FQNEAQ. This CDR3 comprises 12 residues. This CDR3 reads CASSAQGYEQYF. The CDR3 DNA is TGTGCCAGCAGCGCGCAGGGTTACGAGCAGTACTTC.

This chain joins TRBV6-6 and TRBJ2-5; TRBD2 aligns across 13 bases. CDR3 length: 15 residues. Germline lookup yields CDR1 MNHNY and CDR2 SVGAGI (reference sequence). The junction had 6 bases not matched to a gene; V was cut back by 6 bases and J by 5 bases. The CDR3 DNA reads TGTGCCAGCAGGAGACTAGCGGGAGGACGGGAGACCCAGTACTTC. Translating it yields CASRRLAGGRETQYF.

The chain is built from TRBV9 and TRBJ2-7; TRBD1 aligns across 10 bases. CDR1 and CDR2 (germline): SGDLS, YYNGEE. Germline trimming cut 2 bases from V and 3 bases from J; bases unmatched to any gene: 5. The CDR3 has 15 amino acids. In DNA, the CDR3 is TGTGCCAGCAGCGTTGGGAGGACAGGGGGCTACGAGCAGTACTTC. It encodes CASSVGRTGGYEQYF.

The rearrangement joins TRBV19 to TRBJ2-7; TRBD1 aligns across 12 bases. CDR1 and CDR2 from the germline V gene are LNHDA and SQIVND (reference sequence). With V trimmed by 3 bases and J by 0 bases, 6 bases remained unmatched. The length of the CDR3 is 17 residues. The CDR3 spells CASSISPGQGASYEQYF. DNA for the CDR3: TGTGCCAGTAGTATTTCCCCGGGACAGGGGGCCTCCTACGAGCAGTACTTC.

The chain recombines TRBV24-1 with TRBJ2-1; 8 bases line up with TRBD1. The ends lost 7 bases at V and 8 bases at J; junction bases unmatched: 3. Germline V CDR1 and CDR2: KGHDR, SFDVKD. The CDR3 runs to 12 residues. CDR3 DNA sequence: TGTGCCACCAGGGGGACAGGCGATGAGCAGTTCTTC. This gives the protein CATRGTGDEQFF.

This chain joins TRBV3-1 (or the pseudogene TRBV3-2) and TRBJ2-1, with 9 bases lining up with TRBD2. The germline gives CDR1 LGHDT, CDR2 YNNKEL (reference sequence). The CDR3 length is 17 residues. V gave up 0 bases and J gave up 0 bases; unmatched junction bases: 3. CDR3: CASSQDLAGSSYNEQFF. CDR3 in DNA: TGTGCCAGCAGCCAAGACCTAGCGGGGAGCTCCTACAATGAGCAGTTCTTC.

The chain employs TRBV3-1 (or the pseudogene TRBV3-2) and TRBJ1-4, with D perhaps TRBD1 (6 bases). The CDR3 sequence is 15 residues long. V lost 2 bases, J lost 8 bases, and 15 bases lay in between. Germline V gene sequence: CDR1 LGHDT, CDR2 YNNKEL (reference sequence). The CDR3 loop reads CASSQNTGMGEKLFF. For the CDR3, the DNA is TGTGCCAGCAGCCAAAATACAGGGATGGGGGAAAAACTGTTTTTT.

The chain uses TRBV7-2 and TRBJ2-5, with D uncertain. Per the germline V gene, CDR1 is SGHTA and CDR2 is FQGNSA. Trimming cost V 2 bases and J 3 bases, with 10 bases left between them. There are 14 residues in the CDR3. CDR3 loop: CASSLTGGKETQYF. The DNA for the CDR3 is TGTGCCAGCAGCTTAACTGGCGGCAAAGAGACCCAGTACTTC.

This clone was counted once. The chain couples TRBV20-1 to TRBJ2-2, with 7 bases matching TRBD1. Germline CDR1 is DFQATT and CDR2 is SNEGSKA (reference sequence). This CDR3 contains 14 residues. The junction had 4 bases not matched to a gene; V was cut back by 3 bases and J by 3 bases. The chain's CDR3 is CSASGDSYTGELFF. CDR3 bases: TGCAGTGCTAGTGGGGACAGTTACACCGGGGAGCTGTTTTTT.

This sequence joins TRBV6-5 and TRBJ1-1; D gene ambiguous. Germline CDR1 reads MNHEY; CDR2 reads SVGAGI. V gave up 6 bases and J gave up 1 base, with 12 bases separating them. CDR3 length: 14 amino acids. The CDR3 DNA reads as TGTGCCAGCAGGGTGGGGAGGGAGAACACTGAAGCTTTCTTT. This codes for CASRVGRENTEAFF.

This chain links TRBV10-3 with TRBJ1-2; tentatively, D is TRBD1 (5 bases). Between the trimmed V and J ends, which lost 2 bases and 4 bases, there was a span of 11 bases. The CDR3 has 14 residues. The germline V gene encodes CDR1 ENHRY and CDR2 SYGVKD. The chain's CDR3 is CAISEAGRFYGYTF. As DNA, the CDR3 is TGTGCCATCAGTGAGGCAGGGCGGTTCTATGGCTACACCTTC.

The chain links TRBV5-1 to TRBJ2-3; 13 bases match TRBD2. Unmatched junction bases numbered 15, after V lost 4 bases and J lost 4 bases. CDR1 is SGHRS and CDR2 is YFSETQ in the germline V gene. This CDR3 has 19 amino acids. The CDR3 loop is CASSLQTSGRAVNADTQYF. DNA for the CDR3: TGCGCCAGCAGCCTTCAAACTAGCGGGAGGGCGGTGAACGCAGATACGCAGTATTTT.

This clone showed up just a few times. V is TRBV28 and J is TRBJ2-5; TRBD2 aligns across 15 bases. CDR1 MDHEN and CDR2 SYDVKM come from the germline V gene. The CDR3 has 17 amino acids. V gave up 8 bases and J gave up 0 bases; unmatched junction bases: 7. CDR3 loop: CASSGTSGRIHQETQYF. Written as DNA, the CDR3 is TGTGCCAGCTCCGGGACTAGCGGGAGGATCCACCAAGAGACCCAGTACTTC.

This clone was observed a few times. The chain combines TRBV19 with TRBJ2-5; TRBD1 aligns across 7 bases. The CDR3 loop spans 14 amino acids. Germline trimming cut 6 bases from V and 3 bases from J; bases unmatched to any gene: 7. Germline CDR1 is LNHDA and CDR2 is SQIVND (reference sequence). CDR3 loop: CASRRQGIEETQYF. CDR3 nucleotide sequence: TGTGCCAGTAGGAGACAGGGAATTGAAGAGACCCAGTACTTC.

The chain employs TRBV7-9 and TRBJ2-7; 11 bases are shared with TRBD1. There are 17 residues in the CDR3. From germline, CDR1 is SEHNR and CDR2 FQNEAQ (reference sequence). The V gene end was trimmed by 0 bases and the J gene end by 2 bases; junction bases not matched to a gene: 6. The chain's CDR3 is CASSLAVGTGGTYEQYF. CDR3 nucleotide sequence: TGTGCCAGCAGCTTAGCTGTGGGGACAGGGGGTACCTACGAGCAGTACTTC.

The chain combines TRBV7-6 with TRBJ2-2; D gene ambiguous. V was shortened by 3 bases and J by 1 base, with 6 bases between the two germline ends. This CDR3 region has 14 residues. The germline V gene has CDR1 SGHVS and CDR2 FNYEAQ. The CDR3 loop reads CASSLLGNTGELFF. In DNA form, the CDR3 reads TGTGCCAGCAGCTTGCTCGGGAACACCGGGGAGCTGTTTTTT.

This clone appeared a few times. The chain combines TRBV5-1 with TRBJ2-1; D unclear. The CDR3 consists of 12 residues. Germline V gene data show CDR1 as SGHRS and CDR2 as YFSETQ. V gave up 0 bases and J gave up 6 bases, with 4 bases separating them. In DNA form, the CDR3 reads TGCGCCAGCAGCTTGGCCGGCAATGAGCAGTTCTTC. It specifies CASSLAGNEQFF.

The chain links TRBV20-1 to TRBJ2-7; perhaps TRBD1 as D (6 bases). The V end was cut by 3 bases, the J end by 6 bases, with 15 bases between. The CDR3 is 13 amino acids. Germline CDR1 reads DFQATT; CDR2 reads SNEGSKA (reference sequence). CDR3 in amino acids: CSASQGPSAEQYF. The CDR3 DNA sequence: TGCAGTGCTAGTCAGGGGCCCTCCGCCGAGCAGTACTTC.

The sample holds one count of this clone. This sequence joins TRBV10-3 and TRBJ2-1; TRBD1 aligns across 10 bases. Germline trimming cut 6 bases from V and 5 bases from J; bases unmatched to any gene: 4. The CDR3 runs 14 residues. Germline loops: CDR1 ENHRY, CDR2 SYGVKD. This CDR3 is CAIRGTGVDNEQFF. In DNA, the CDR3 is TGTGCCATCAGGGGGACAGGGGTTGACAATGAGCAGTTCTTC.

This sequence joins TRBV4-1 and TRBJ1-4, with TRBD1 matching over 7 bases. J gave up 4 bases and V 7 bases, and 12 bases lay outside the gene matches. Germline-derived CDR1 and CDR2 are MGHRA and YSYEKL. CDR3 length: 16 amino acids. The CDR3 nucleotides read TGCGCCAGCACGCCCCGACAGGGCGGCCGTAATGAAAAACTGTTTTTT. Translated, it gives CASTPRQGGRNEKLFF.

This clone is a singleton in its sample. CDR3: CASSLFGPMNTEAFF. The CDR3 region has the DNA TGTGCCAGCAGCTTATTTGGGCCGATGAACACTGAAGCTTTCTTT. The rearrangement joins TRBV7-3 to TRBJ1-1, with D unclear. This CDR3 has 15 amino acids. Trimming shortened V by 2 bases and J by 0 bases, and 10 bases separated the two germline ends. The germline V gene has CDR1 SGHTA and CDR2 FQGTGA.

The CDR3 DNA sequence: TGTGCCAGCAGCTTAGGACTAGCGGGAGTAAACGAGCAGTACTTC. It codes for CASSLGLAGVNEQYF. The chain employs TRBV7-2 and TRBJ2-7; 12 bases map to TRBD2. Germline V gene sequence: CDR1 SGHTA, CDR2 FQGNSA. Unmatched junction bases numbered 3, after V lost 1 base and J lost 5 bases. CDR3 length: 15 amino acids.

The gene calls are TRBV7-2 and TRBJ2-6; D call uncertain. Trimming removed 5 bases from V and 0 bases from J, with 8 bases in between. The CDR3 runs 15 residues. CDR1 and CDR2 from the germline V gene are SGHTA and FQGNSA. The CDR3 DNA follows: TGTGCCAGCAGCGCTTATAGCTCTGGGGCCAACGTCCTGACTTTC. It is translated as CASSAYSSGANVLTF.

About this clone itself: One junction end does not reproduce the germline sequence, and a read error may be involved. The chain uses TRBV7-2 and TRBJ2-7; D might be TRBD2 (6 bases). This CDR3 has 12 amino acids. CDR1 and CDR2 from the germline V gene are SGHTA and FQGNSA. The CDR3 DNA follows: TGTGCCAGCAGCTTAGTGGGCGGGACCCCACAATTC. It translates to CASSLVGGTPQF. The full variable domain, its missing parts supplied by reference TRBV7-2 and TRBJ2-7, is GAGVSQSPSNKVTEKGKDVELRCDPISGHTALYWYRQSLGQGLEFLIYFQGNSAPDKSGLPSDRFSAERTGGSVSTLTIQRTQQEDSAVYLCASSLVGGTPQFGPGTRLTVT.

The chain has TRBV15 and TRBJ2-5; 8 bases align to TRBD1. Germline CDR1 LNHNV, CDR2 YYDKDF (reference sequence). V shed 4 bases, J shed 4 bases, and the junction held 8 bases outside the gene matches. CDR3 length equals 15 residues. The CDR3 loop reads CATSTGQGQGETQYF. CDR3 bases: TGTGCCACCAGCACCGGACAGGGCCAGGGAGAGACCCAGTACTTC.

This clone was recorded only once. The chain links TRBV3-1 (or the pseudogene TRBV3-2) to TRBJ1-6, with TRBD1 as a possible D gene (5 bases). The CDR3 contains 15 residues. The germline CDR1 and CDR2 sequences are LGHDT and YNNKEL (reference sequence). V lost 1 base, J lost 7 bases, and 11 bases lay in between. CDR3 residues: CASSQGAGQNSPLHF. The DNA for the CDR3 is TGTGCCAGCAGCCAAGGCGCAGGGCAGAATTCACCCCTCCACTTT.

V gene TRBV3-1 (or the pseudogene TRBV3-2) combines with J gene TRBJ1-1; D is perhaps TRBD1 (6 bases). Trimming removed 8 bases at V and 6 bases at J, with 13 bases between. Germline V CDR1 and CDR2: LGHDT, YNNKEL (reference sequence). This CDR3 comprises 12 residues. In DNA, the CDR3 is TGTGCCAGCCGAGGAGACAGGTCTGAAGCTTTCTTT. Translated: CASRGDRSEAFF.